The sample holds one count of the clone carrying this TCR beta chain. Its antigen is unknown. This specimen comes from a study of cytomegalovirus exposure and HLA in healthy donors. Germline V CDR1 and CDR2: SNHLY, FYNNEI. The CDR3 length is 15 residues. The ends lost 4 bases at V and 2 bases at J; junction bases unmatched: 6. The PCR contained 60 Vbeta and 13 Jbeta primers. Profiled with immunoSEQ multiplex PCR; TCRdb holds only in-frame clones, not every one. The data show about 110,000 clones, roughly 70% seen once. Points from the study as a whole: According to an earlier analysis, most TCR beta V segments yielded productive rearrangements about 87% or about 30% of the time. Reports indicated that the classifier achieved high specificity and sensitivity in diagnosing cytomegalovirus status.

The sequenced sample was PBMCs. The clonotype was recovered from a man between 18 and 35 years old in good health and CMV-seropositive. This chain connects TRBV2 to TRBJ2-3; 7 bases are shared with TRBD1. The CDR3 sequence: CASSGLTGVTDTQYF. DNA of the CDR3: TGTGCCAGCAGTGGACTAACAGGGGTCACAGATACGCAGTATTTT. Full variable domain (missing parts from reference TRBV2 and TRBJ2-3): EPEVTQTPSHQVTQMGQEVILRCVPISNHLYFYWYRQILGQKVEFLVSFYNNEISEKSEIFDDQFSVERPDGSNFTLKIRSTKLEDSAMYFCASSGLTGVTDTQYFGPGTRLTVL.